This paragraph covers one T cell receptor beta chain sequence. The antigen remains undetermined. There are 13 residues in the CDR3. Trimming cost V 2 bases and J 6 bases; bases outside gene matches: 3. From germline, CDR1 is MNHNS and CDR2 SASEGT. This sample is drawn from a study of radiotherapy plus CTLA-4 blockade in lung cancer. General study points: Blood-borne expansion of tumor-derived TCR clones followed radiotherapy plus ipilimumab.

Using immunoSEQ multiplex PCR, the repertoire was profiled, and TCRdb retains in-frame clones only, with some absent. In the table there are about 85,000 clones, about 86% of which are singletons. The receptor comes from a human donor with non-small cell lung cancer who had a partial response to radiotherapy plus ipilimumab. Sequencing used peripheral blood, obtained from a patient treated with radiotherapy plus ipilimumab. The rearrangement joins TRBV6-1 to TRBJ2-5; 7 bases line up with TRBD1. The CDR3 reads CASSEQGVKTQYF. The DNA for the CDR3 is TGTGCCAGCAGTGAACAGGGGGTGAAGACCCAGTACTTC.